This T cell receptor beta chain was captured in a study of T-cell reconstitution after alpha-beta-depleted transplantation in children. Per germline, CDR1 SGHTA and CDR2 FQGNSA. The CDR3 is 12 amino acids. V shed 1 base and J shed 14 bases, with 9 bases lying between them. Using unique molecular identifiers, the investigators prepared the TCRbeta library. TCRdb fed the PCR reads into MiXCR, producing one record per CDR3 protein. The sample holds around 500,000 distinct CDR3 sequences, around 23% seen once. Whole-study results and caveats: Surviving recipient T cells and intrathymic progenitors accounted for some patients' high TCRbeta diversity at day 60. After one year, T-cell counts and TCRbeta diversity mostly came from new T cells. Several hundred graft clones that had expanded were reportedly the source of alpha-beta T cells about two months after transplant.

In its sample, this clonotype was seen a few times. As yet, its antigen is unknown. This receptor was obtained from a boy younger than two who had a stem cell transplant for acute myeloid leukemia, so the T cells may come from the graft donor. The sequences come from PBMCs, mostly from graft donor cells, collected 360 days after TCRalphabeta/CD19-depleted stem cell transplant. This chain joins TRBV7-2 and TRBJ1-6; no clear D. The CDR3 DNA reads TGTGCCAGCAGCTTAGGCGGGTTAGCCCTCCACTTT. This codes for CASSLGGLALHF.